This T cell receptor (beta chain) is from a study of blood T cell repertoires in COVID-19. Looking at the study overall: The origin of the acute and convalescent COVID-19 samples was the United States, Italy and Spain. Nucleic acid was either cDNA or gDNA, and it came from T cells, B-cell-depleted T cells, or PBMCs.

CDR3 length equals 16 residues. Germline V gene data show CDR1 as SGHRS and CDR2 as YFSETQ. The V segment lost 4 bases and the J segment 0 bases; nucleotides outside the gene matches: 5. In the original processing: Researchers report that nucleated cell counts were estimated from reference gene primer amplification. The assay was immunoSEQ multiplex PCR, and TCRdb's table has in-frame clones only and misses some. That table furnishes V, J and clone size, whereas the DNA furnished D and trimming. This sample yields around 33,000 clones, of which 75% are seen a single time; 14% to 15% belongs to the top ten. This clone showed up just a few times.

The gene calls are TRBV5-1 and TRBJ2-1; TRBD2 matches 9 bases. The receptor comes from a man older than 75 with active or convalescent COVID-19. Specimen: peripheral blood. CDR3 coding DNA: TGCGCCAGCAGCCGTATAGCGGGAGTCTCCTACAATGAGCAGTTCTTC. As protein: CASSRIAGVSYNEQFF.